This passage covers 3 T cell receptor beta chains from one sample sequenced in a study of molecular identifiers for immune sequencing clone quantification. TCRdb processed the PCR reads anew with MiXCR; each CDR3 protein has one entry. Among about half a million distinct CDR3 sequences listed, about a fifth were seen once. Material for sequencing was naive CD8+ T cells from blood, with Jurkat cell RNA spiked in. Described subset: FACS-sorted CD8+CD4-CCR7+CD45RA+ naive T cells. Every receptor here comes from a human donor in good health. Some libraries in this study had Jurkat cell RNA spiked in.

In its sample, this clonotype was seen many times. The chain has TRBV19 and TRBJ2-5; TRBD1 matches at 7 bases. Germline V lookup: CDR1 LNHDA, CDR2 SQIVND (reference sequence). The CDR3 runs 16 residues. Trimming removed 6 bases from V and 4 bases from J; junction bases left unmatched: 14. The CDR3 region has the DNA TGTGCCAGTAGCCCCCCAAGCGTGGGGACAGCAGAGACCCAGTACTTC. Translated: CASSPPSVGTAETQYF.

This clonotype was detected many times. V usage is TRBV4-1 and J usage is TRBJ2-4; no clear D gene. The CDR3 contains 13 residues. Trimming stripped 6 bases from V and 8 bases from J, with 14 bases between. Per germline, CDR1 MGHRA and CDR2 YSYEKL. This chain's CDR3 is CASRPVGTDIQYF. The CDR3 DNA reads as TGCGCCAGCAGGCCCGTAGGCACGGACATTCAGTACTTC.

The table lists this clonotype with a few counts. CDR3 sequence: CASSLREGPYNEQFF. The CDR3 bases are TGTGCCAGCAGTTTGCGGGAAGGGCCCTACAATGAGCAGTTCTTC. This sequence joins TRBV12-3 or TRBV12-4 and TRBJ2-1, with D possibly TRBD2 on 6 matching bases. The length of the CDR3 is 15 residues. The V end was cut by 3 bases, the J end by 2 bases, with 11 bases between.